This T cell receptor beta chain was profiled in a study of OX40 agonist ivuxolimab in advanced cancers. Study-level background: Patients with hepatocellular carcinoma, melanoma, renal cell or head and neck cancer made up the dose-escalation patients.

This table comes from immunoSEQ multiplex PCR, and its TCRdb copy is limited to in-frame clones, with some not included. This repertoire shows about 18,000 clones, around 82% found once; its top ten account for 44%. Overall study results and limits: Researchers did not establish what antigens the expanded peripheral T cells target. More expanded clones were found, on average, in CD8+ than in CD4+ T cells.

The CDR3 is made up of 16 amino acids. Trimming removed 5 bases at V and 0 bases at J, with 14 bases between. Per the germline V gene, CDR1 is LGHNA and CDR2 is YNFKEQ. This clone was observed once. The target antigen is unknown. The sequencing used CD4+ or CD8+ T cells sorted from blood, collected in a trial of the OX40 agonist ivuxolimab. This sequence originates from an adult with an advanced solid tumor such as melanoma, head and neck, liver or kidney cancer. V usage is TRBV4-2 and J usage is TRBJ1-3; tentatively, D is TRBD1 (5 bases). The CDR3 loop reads CASSLWSGSSGNTIYF. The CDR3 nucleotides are TGTGCCAGCAGCTTGTGGTCAGGGAGCTCTGGAAACACCATATATTTT.